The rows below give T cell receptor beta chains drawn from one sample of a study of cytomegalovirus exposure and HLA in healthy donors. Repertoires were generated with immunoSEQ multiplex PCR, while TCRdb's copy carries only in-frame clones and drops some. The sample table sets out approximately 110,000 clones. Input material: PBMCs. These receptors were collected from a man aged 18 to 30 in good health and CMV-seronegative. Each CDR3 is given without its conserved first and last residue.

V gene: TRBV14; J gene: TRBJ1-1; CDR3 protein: ASSPIDRGNTEAF
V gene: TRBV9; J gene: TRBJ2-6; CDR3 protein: ASSVTGTELSGANVLT
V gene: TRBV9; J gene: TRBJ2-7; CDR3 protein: ASSVSGAPGREQY
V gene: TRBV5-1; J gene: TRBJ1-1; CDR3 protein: ASARDRVNTEAF
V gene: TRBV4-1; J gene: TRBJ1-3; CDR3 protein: ASSQDSPGTIY
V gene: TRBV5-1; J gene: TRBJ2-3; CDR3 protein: ASSLISGGDTQY
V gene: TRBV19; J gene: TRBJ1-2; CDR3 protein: ASSIDRDYGYT
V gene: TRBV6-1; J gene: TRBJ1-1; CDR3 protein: ASSERGWGTEAF
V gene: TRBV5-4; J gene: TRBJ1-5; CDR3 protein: ASSPGAGQPQH
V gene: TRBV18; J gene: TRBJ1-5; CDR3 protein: ASSPGRWAEPQH
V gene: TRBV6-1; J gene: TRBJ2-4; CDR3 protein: ASSASSGLAKNIQY
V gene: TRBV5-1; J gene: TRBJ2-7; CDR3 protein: ASSSGTVPYEQY
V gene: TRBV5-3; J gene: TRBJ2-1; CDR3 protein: ARSWLRLAGELYNEQF
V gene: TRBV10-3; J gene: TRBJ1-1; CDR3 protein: AITPAAGNTEAF
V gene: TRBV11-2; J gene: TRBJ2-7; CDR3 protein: ASSLEMVGAYEQY
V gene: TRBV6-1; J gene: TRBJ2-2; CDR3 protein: ASSEKGGGANTGELF
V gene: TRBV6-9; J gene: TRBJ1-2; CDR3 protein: ASSYNAGMNDGYT
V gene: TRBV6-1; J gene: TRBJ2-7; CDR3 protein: ASSEAGADYEQY
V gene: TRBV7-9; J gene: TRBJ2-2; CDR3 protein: ASSSGHLNTGELF
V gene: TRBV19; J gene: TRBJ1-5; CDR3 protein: ASSPRTGNSNQPQH
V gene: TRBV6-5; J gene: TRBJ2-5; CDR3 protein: ASSYSTITGGETQY
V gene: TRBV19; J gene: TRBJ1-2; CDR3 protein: ASSRSSTYREANYGYT
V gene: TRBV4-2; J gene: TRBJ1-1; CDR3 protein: ASSPPGAGMGNTEAF
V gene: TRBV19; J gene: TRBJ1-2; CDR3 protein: ASSQSDNGYT
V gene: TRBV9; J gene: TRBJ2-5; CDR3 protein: ASSALVDQETQY
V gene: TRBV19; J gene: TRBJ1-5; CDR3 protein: ASSIDGQENQPQH
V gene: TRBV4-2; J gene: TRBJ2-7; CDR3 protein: ASTGGAGTTYEQY
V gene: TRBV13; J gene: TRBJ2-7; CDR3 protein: ASSHLGMSGYEQY